The next 3 T cell receptor beta chains were all read from a single sample in a study of blood T cell repertoires in COVID-19. Profiled with immunoSEQ multiplex PCR; TCRdb holds only in-frame clones, not every one. Among some 300,000 clones listed, just under 90% were seen once. The sample taken for sequencing was PBMCs or T cells enriched from blood (not recorded which). The receptors derive from a woman between 45 and 65 years old who had been exposed to COVID-19.

This chain uses TRBV27 with TRBJ2-7; a weak D match, TRBD1 (5 bases). This CDR3 spans 13 amino acids. The V gene's germline CDR1 is MNHEY and CDR2 SMNVEV (reference sequence). Trimming pared 6 bases from V and 1 base from J, leaving 10 bases between. The CDR3 nucleotides are TGTGCCAGCAGCCCAGGGATTTCCTACGAGCAGTACTTC. The encoded protein is CASSPGISYEQYF.

The chain combines TRBV27 with TRBJ2-7, with 10 positions matching TRBD1. CDR1 and CDR2 from the germline V gene are MNHEY and SMNVEV (reference sequence). CDR3 length: 14 residues. The junction had 1 base not matched to a gene; V was cut back by 0 bases and J by 5 bases. The CDR3 region has the DNA TGTGCCAGCAGTTTATCGGGACAGGGGAACGAGCAGTACTTC. Translation gives CASSLSGQGNEQYF.

The chain recombines TRBV6-5 with TRBJ2-1; a possible D gene is TRBD2 (5 bases). There are 16 residues in the CDR3. Trimming removed 2 bases from V and 0 bases from J, with 11 bases in between. In germline, CDR1 is MNHEY, CDR2 SVGAGI. CDR3 in amino acids: CASSYDSVTSYNEQFF. In DNA form, the CDR3 reads TGTGCCAGCAGTTACGATAGCGTTACCTCCTACAATGAGCAGTTCTTC.